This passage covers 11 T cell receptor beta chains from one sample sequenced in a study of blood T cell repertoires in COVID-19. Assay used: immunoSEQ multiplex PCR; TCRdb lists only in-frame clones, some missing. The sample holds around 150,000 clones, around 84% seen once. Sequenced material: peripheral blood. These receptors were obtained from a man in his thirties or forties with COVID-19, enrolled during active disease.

The CDR3 region is CASSGDSWPGAFF. The CDR3 region has the DNA TGTGCCAGCAGTGGGGACTCTTGGCCGGGCGCTTTCTTT. This chain joins TRBV27 and TRBJ1-1, with D tentatively TRBD1 (5 bases). The CDR3 runs 13 residues. CDR1 and CDR2 (germline): MNHEY, SMNVEV (reference sequence). Trimming removed 5 bases from V and 11 bases from J, with 18 bases in between.

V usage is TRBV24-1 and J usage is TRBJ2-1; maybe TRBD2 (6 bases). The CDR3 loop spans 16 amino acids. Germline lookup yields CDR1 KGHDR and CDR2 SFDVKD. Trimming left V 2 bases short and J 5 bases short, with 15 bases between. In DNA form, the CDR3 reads TGTGCCACCAGTGATTCCCCGGCTAGCGCGAACAATGAGCAGTTCTTC. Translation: CATSDSPASANNEQFF.

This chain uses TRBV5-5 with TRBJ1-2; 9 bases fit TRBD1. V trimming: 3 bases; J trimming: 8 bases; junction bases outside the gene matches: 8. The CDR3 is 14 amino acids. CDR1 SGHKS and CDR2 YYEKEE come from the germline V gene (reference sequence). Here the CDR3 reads CASSSSGTGYGYTF. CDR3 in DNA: TGTGCCAGCAGCTCATCCGGGACAGGGTACGGCTACACCTTC.

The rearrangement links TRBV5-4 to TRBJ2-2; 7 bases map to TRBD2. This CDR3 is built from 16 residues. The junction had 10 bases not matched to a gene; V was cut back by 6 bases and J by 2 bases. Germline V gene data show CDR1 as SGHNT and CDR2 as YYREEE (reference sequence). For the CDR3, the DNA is TGTGCCAGCACCCCCCGGCTAGCGGTAAACACCGGGGAGCTGTTTTTT. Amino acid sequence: CASTPRLAVNTGELFF.

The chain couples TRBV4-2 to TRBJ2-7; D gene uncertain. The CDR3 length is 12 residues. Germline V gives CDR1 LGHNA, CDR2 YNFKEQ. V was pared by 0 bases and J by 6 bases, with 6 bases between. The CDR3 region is CASSQDYGEQYF. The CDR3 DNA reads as TGTGCCAGCAGCCAAGATTACGGCGAGCAGTACTTC.

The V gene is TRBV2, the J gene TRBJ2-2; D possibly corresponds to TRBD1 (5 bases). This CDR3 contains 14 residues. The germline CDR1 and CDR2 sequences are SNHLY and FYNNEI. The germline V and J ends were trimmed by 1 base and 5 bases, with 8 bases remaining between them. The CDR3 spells CASSEEDSTGELFF. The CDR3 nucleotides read TGTGCCAGCAGTGAAGAAGACAGTACCGGGGAGCTGTTTTTT. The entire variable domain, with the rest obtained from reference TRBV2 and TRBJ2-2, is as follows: EPEVTQTPSHQVTQMGQEVILRCVPISNHLYFYWYRQILGQKVEFLVSFYNNEISEKSEIFDDQFSVERPDGSNFTLKIRSTKLEDSAMYFCASSEEDSTGELFFGEGSRLTVL.

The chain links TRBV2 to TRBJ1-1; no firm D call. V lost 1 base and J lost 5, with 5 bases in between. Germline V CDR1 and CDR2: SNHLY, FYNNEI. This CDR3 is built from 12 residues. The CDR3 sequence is CASSEGGTEAFF. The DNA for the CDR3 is TGTGCCAGCAGTGAAGGAGGGACTGAAGCTTTCTTT.

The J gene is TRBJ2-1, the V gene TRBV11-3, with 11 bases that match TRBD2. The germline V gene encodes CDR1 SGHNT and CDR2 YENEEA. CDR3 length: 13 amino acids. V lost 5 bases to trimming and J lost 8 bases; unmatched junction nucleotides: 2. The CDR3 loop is CASSRGLADEQFF. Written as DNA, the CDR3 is TGTGCCAGCAGCCGGGGACTAGCGGATGAGCAGTTCTTC.

The CDR3 region is CASSLGMTNDNEQFF. In DNA, the CDR3 is TGTGCCAGCAGCCTCGGGATGACCAACGACAATGAGCAGTTCTTC. J is TRBJ2-1 and V is TRBV7-9; D perhaps matches TRBD2 (5 bases). CDR1 SEHNR and CDR2 FQNEAQ come from the germline V gene (reference sequence). Trimming removed 5 bases at V and 5 bases at J, with 16 bases between. The length of the CDR3 is 15 residues. Full variable domain (missing parts from reference TRBV7-9 and TRBJ2-1): DTGVSQNPRHKITKRGQNVTFRCDPISEHNRLYWYRQTLGQGPEFLTYFQNEAQLEKSRLLSDRFSAERPKGSFSTLEIQRTEQGDSAMYLCASSLGMTNDNEQFFGPGTRLTVL.

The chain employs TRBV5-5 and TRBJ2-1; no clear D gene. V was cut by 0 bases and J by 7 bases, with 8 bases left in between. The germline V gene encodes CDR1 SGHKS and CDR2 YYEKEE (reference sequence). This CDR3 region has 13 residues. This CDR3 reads CASSLEHGNEQFF. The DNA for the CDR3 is TGTGCCAGCAGCTTGGAGCACGGGAATGAGCAGTTCTTC.

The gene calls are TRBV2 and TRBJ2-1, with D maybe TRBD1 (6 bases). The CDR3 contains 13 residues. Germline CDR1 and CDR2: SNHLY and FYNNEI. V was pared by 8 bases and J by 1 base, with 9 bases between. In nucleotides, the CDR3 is TGTGCCAGCGGCAGGGGATCCTACAATGAGCAGTTCTTC. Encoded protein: CASGRGSYNEQFF.